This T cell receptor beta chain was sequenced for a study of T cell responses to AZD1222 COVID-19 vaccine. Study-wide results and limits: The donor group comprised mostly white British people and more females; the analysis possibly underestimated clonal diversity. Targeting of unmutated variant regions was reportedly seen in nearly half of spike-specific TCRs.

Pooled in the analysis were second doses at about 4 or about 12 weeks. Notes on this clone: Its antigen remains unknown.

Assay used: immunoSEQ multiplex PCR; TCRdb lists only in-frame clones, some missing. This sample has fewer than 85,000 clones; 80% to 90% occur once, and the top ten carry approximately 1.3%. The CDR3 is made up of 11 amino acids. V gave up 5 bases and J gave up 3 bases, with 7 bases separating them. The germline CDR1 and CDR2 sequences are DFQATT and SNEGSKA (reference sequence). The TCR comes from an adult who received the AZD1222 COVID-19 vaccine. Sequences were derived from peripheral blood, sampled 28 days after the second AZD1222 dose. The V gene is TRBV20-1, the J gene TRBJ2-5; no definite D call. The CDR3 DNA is TGCAGTGCTCAGTGGGAAGAGACCCAGTACTTC. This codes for CSAQWEETQYF.